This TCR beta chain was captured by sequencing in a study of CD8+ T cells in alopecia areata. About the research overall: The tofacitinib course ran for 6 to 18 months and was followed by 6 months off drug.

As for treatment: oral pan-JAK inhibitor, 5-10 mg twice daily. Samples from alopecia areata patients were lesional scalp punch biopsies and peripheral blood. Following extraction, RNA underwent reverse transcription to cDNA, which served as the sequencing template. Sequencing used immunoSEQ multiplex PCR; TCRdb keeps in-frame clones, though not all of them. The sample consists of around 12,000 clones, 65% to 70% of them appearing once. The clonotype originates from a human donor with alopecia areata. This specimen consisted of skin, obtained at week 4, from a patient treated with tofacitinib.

CDR3 amino acids: CASKPSQGVMRNEQFF. DNA for the CDR3: TGTGCCAGTAAGCCTAGCCAGGGGGTGATGAGGAATGAGCAGTTCTTC. The gene calls are TRBV19 and TRBJ2-1, with 7 bases identical to TRBD1. The CDR3 is made up of 16 amino acids. Germline loops: CDR1 LNHDA, CDR2 SQIVND (reference sequence). V trimming: 7 bases; J trimming: 7 bases; junction bases outside the gene matches: 16.